Listed below are T cell receptor beta chains from one sample, sequenced in a study of control samples from healthy donors and cancer patients. Assay: immunoSEQ multiplex PCR; the TCRdb copy retains only in-frame clones and omits some. The sample lists approximately 140,000 clones; about nine tenths were seen once. Material: blood. The receptor source for this set is a woman under 40 in good health. The CDR3 runs from the conserved cysteine through the conserved F or W. The order of the fields is V gene, clone size, D gene, J gene, CDR3 protein, CDR3 DNA. The D gene is left open where the match is weak. Clone size appears in some rows only: once, few, many, or a class for an expanded clone.

TRBV27	.	.	TRBJ2-7	CASSPNPTEASLYEQYF	TGTGCCAGCAGTCCCAACCCCACAGAGGCGTCTCTCTACGAGCAGTACTTC
TRBV7-3	once	.	TRBJ1-2	CASSRDANYGYTF	TGTGCCAGCAGCCGTGACGCAAACTATGGCTACACCTTC
TRBV28	.	.	TRBJ1-2	CASRGSEYGYTF	TGTGCCAGCAGGGGGAGCGAGTATGGCTACACCTTC
TRBV7-8	.	TRBD2	TRBJ2-3	CASSAPSGRATDTQYF	TGTGCCAGCAGCGCACCTAGCGGGAGGGCCACCGATACGCAGTATTTT
TRBV6-1	once	TRBD2	TRBJ2-1	CASSEQAGDGSNEQFF	TGTGCCAGCAGTGAGCAAGCGGGAGATGGTTCCAATGAGCAGTTCTTC
TRBV3-1/TRBV3-2	.	.	TRBJ1-5	CASSPGAETNQPQHF	TGTGCCAGCAGCCCCGGGGCCGAAACCAATCAGCCCCAGCATTTT
TRBV4-2	.	.	TRBJ2-7	CASSQDLVGGKAYEQYF	TGTGCCAGCAGCCAAGATCTGGTGGGCGGGAAAGCCTACGAGCAGTACTTC
TRBV30	.	TRBD1	TRBJ2-4	CAWGQGTKNIQYF	TGTGCCTGGGGACAGGGGACCAAAAACATTCAGTACTTC
TRBV6-1	once	.	TRBJ1-5	CASSEARGNQPQHF	TGTGCCAGCAGTGAAGCCAGGGGCAATCAGCCCCAGCATTTT
TRBV3-1/TRBV3-2	.	TRBD2	TRBJ2-3	CASSQVSSGRWADTQYF	TGTGCCAGCAGCCAAGTATCTAGCGGGAGGTGGGCAGATACGCAGTATTTT
TRBV5-1	once	TRBD1	TRBJ1-2	CASSLGQGVGYTF	TGCGCCAGCAGCCTGGGACAGGGCGTCGGCTACACCTTC
TRBV3-1/TRBV3-2	few	.	TRBJ1-5	CASSQDTVGGRPQHF	TGTGCCAGCAGCCAAGATACTGTGGGGGGCAGGCCCCAGCATTTT
TRBV30	.	TRBD2	TRBJ2-7	CAWSRGGDLEQYF	TGTGCCTGGTCCCGGGGGGGGGATCTCGAACAGTACTTC
TRBV2	.	.	TRBJ2-1	CASSEGGAVAYNEQFF	TGTGCCAGCAGTGAAGGAGGGGCAGTGGCCTACAATGAGCAGTTCTTC
TRBV15	.	TRBD1	TRBJ1-1	CATSTRPGTGPTEAFF	TGTGCCACCAGCACCCGTCCCGGGACAGGGCCCACTGAAGCTTTCTTT
TRBV6-5	.	TRBD1	TRBJ2-7	CASRFPGQGAYEQYF	TGTGCCAGCAGGTTCCCGGGACAGGGAGCTTACGAGCAGTACTTC
TRBV6-6	.	.	TRBJ2-2	CASNKGGLPGELFF	TGTGCCAGCAATAAAGGAGGACTGCCCGGGGAGCTGTTTTTT
TRBV28	.	TRBD1	TRBJ2-5	CASSLRGQGSWETQYF	TGTGCCAGCAGTTTACGAGGACAGGGCTCGTGGGAGACCCAGTACTTC
TRBV21-1	few	.	TRBJ2-7	CASRGGEQYF	TGTGCCAGCAGGGGCGGCGAGCAGTACTTC
TRBV15	.	TRBD2	TRBJ2-1	CATSRPPAGVGNEQFF	TGTGCCACCAGCAGACCGCCAGCGGGAGTGGGGAATGAGCAGTTCTTC
TRBV24-1	.	.	TRBJ2-2	CATRGWTDTGELFF	TGTGCCACCAGGGGGTGGACAGACACCGGGGAGCTGTTTTTT
TRBV7-9	.	.	TRBJ2-3	CASSPRPTRNTDTQYF	TGTGCCAGCAGCCCCCGCCCAACACGAAACACAGATACGCAGTATTTT
TRBV19	.	.	TRBJ1-1	CASSPLGEHTEAFF	TGTGCCAGTAGTCCCCTGGGAGAACACACTGAAGCTTTCTTT
TRBV24-1	.	TRBD1	TRBJ2-7	CATSDTGQGHYEQYF	TGTGCCACCAGTGACACCGGACAGGGCCACTACGAGCAGTACTTC
TRBV7-9	.	TRBD1	TRBJ1-5	CASSFTGTGGNQPQHF	TGTGCCAGCAGCTTTACCGGGACAGGCGGCAATCAGCCCCAGCATTTT
TRBV9	.	TRBD1	TRBJ1-1	CASSKQGANTEAFF	TGTGCCAGCAGCAAACAGGGGGCGAACACTGAAGCTTTCTTT
TRBV30	.	.	TRBJ1-5	CAWSSGGAGQPQHF	TGTGCCTGGAGTTCTGGCGGGGCAGGGCAGCCCCAGCATTTT